These T cell receptor beta chains were read from a single sample in a study of blood T cell repertoires in COVID-19. Measured with immunoSEQ multiplex PCR; TCRdb has only the in-frame clones, and not every one. The sample has 200,000 to 300,000 clones, roughly 87% seen once. Sequenced material: PBMCs or T cells enriched from blood (not recorded which). The receptors stem from a woman in her thirties with acute COVID-19. CDR3s leave out the opening cysteine and the closing phenylalanine or tryptophan.

v_call	j_call	cdr3_aa
TRBV6-4	TRBJ2-3	ASSGAGGPLDTQY
TRBV4-3	TRBJ2-7	ASSQDLGRGGDYEQY
TRBV27	TRBJ1-2	ASSPDRVGGYGYT
TRBV5-4	TRBJ1-6	ASSSATGQSPLH
TRBV14	TRBJ2-3	ASSQTNRGWQY
TRBV7-9	TRBJ1-2	ASSLESGYT
TRBV25-1	TRBJ2-7	ASSPGLAYEQY
TRBV7-9	TRBJ1-1	ASIPTGDGDNTEAF
TRBV30	TRBJ1-1	AWNTGNTEAF
TRBV2	TRBJ1-6	ASRDTPSSYNSPLH
TRBV25-1	TRBJ1-1	ASRAQGSDTEAF
TRBV6-5	TRBJ2-7	ASSTYHASEQY
TRBV19	TRBJ2-1	ASSGSPGGIEQF
TRBV4-3	TRBJ1-3	ASSQESGTGVRNTIY
TRBV11-2	TRBJ1-1	ASSFGGGHTEAF
TRBV2	TRBJ1-3	ATLQGSGNTIY
TRBV7-9	TRBJ1-4	ASSLVPQGRNEKLF
TRBV5-6	TRBJ2-4	ASSFGWLAKNIQY
TRBV5-1	TRBJ1-2	ASRTNTGDHYGYT
TRBV18	TRBJ1-6	ASSPMDGRNSPLH
TRBV19	TRBJ1-5	ASSIRGPNQPQH
TRBV10-3	TRBJ2-2	AIGSGAGELF
TRBV18	TRBJ2-2	ASSPSSGELF
TRBV6-5	TRBJ1-4	ASSFKTGANEKLF
TRBV18	TRBJ2-7	ASSPRDSTSEQY
TRBV3-1/TRBV3-2	TRBJ1-6	ASSPRVSDSPLH
TRBV5-8	TRBJ2-5	ASSLERRETQY
TRBV5-4	TRBJ2-4	ASSSDLDRGKNIQY
TRBV19	TRBJ2-1	ASSLGGSYNEQF
TRBV7-8	TRBJ1-1	ASSLAQGGLNTEAF
TRBV5-1	TRBJ1-6	ASSLAGTRYNSPLH
TRBV27	TRBJ2-1	ASSLTAGGYNEQF
TRBV4-2	TRBJ1-6	ASSQDGGRGSPLH
TRBV5-5	TRBJ2-7	ASSLGVRGYEQY
TRBV9	TRBJ2-2	ASSVGLSSGELF
TRBV5-4	TRBJ2-5	ASSLELQGVGGETQY
TRBV28	TRBJ2-1	ASSFQAGFYEQF
TRBV5-1	TRBJ2-2	ASSDRTANTGELF
TRBV6-4	TRBJ2-3	ASSPSGTSTDTQY
TRBV19	TRBJ1-6	ASSESGFFTLH
TRBV18	TRBJ2-1	ASSPQSGTGQYNEQF
TRBV6-2/TRBV6-3	TRBJ2-2	ASSYSRGTGELF
TRBV2	TRBJ1-1	ASSEMTGGWSEAF